This is a list of T cell receptor beta chains from one sample in a study of T cells in Graves' hyperthyroidism and ophthalmopathy. TCRdb reprocessed the multiplex PCR reads via MiXCR and lists one record per CDR3 protein. The sample lists approximately 720,000 distinct CDR3 sequences, 15% to 20% occurring once. Sequenced input: blood. The source of these receptors is a woman aged 45-65 years with Graves' hyperthyroidism that later progressed to Graves' ophthalmopathy. CDR3s include the opening cysteine and the closing phenylalanine or tryptophan. Fields, in order: CDR3 DNA, CDR3 protein, V gene, J gene, D gene, clone size. A D gene is named only where the DNA matches it firmly. Clone size appears in some rows only: once, few, many, or a class for an expanded clone.

TGCAGCGTTGATGAGGTGGGTGGCACTGAAGCTTTCTTT	CSVDEVGGTEAFF	TRBV29-1	TRBJ1-1	NA	few
TGTGCCACCAGCAGAGATCTTGGACATCTGAACACCGGGGAGCTGTTTTTT	CATSRDLGHLNTGELFF	TRBV15	TRBJ2-2	NA	many
TGTGCCAGCACCAGACGGACAGGGCCCTCCAATGAGCAGTTCTTC	CASTRRTGPSNEQFF	TRBV6-1	TRBJ2-1	TRBD1	NA
TGTGCCAGCAGTTGGGACACCGGGGTTGAAAAACTGTTTTTT	CASSWDTGVEKLFF	TRBV6-9	TRBJ1-4	NA	NA
TGTGCCAGTAGCCCCGGGGGGTATGAGCAGTTCTTC	CASSPGGYEQFF	TRBV19	TRBJ2-1	TRBD2	NA
TGTGCTAGTGTAGATGCGGGGAAGAACACTGAAGCTTTCTTT	CASVDAGKNTEAFF	TRBV12-5	TRBJ1-1	NA	few
TGTGCCAGCAGTTACCCAGGCGACGCGAACACTGAAGCTTTCTTT	CASSYPGDANTEAFF	TRBV6-6	TRBJ1-1	NA	many
TGCAGTGCTAGAGAGGACATAAACTATGGCTACACCTTC	CSAREDINYGYTF	TRBV20-1	TRBJ1-2	NA	many
TGTGCCAGCAGTTACTCCTTCGGGGCAGATAATTCACCCCTCCACTTT	CASSYSFGADNSPLHF	TRBV6-5	TRBJ1-6	NA	few
TGTGCCACCAGCAGAGACTCCGGGACAGGGTCCCCAAGTCAGCCCCAGCATTTT	CATSRDSGTGSPSQPQHF	TRBV15	TRBJ1-5	TRBD1	few
TGTGCCAGCAGCGTAGAGGGCGCGGGGGACACAGATACGCAGTATTTT	CASSVEGAGDTDTQYF	TRBV9	TRBJ2-3	TRBD2	NA
TGTGCCAGCAGTTTATACGACAGGGCGGACACTGAAGCTTTCTTT	CASSLYDRADTEAFF	TRBV27	TRBJ1-1	TRBD1	many
TGTGCCAGCAGTTACTCACAGGGGGCGACAGGTAACACTGAAGCTTTCTTT	CASSYSQGATGNTEAFF	TRBV6-5	TRBJ1-1	TRBD1	NA
TGCGCCAGCAGCTTGGGTGGATCGGGACCCCAGGAGACCCAGTACTTC	CASSLGGSGPQETQYF	TRBV5-1	TRBJ2-5	NA	NA
TGTGCCAGCAGGGGCGTGTATAATTCACCCCTCCACTTT	CASRGVYNSPLHF	TRBV6-2/TRBV6-3	TRBJ1-6	NA	NA
TGTGTCAGCAGCCCCGCTTACACGGCCACCGGGGAGCTGTTTTTT	CVSSPAYTATGELFF	TRBV12-3/TRBV12-4	TRBJ2-2	NA	NA
TGTGCCAGCAGCTTCCCGGGACAGCACAATGAGCAGTTCTTC	CASSFPGQHNEQFF	TRBV11-3	TRBJ2-1	TRBD1	many
TGTGCTAGTGGTTTGTTGGGGATTCAAGAGACCCAGTACTTC	CASGLLGIQETQYF	TRBV12-5	TRBJ2-5	NA	NA
TGTGCCACGCGAGCCCGGATCGGGAACACCGGGGAGCTGTTTTTT	CATRARIGNTGELFF	TRBV6-1	TRBJ2-2	NA	NA
TGTGCCAGCAGGGAGGACAGGGCAAACACTGAAGCTTTCTTT	CASREDRANTEAFF	TRBV2	TRBJ1-1	TRBD1	many
TGTGCCAGCAGCTTACCAGCGGGGGCAGATACGCAGTATTTT	CASSLPAGADTQYF	TRBV11-1	TRBJ2-3	TRBD2	many
TGTGCCAGCAGTATAACTAGCGGGGGGACGTACCAAGAGACCCAGTACTTC	CASSITSGGTYQETQYF	TRBV6-2/TRBV6-3	TRBJ2-5	TRBD2	few
TGTGCCAGCAGTCCCGGCGGGGGGGCTTTTAATGAGCAGTTCTTC	CASSPGGGAFNEQFF	TRBV12-3/TRBV12-4	TRBJ2-1	TRBD2	NA